This T cell receptor (beta chain) was recorded in a study of shared clonotypes between healthy human individuals. Study summary: Each donor had three CD4 naive, three CD4 memory, two CD8 naive and one CD8 memory plate.

CD45RA-negative memory and CD45RA+ naive subsets were split from the CD4+ cells. This clone has a handful of counts. Researchers divided each subset's genomic DNA evenly across several immunoSEQ plates. Produced via immunoSEQ multiplex PCR; TCRdb's table is partial and in-frame only. The sample holds some 300,000 clones, more than 60% seen once. Specimen: memory CD4+ T cells sorted from blood. Subset: CD45RA-negative fraction. The clonotype was recovered from a young man in good health.

DNA for the CDR3: TGTGCCAGCGCTGAAGCGGGAGGTTTTTACAATGAGCAGTTCTTC. Protein sequence: CASAEAGGFYNEQFF. This chain links TRBV27 with TRBJ2-1, with TRBD2 identical over 9 bases. V dropped 8 bases and J dropped 4; count of bases not matched to a gene: 9. The germline V gene has CDR1 MNHEY and CDR2 SMNVEV (reference sequence). The CDR3 length is 15 residues.